The rows below give T cell receptor beta chains drawn from one sample of a study of blood T cell repertoires in COVID-19. TCRdb keeps only in-frame clones here, not all; method: immunoSEQ multiplex PCR. The sample lists 200,000 or so clones; roughly 85% were seen once. Sequencing input: peripheral blood. The origin of the receptors is a woman younger than 45 with acute or convalescent COVID-19. The conserved cysteine and the conserved F or W are not part of the CDR3 here.

V gene,CDR3 protein
TRBV4-3,ASSQDKGGGPDTQY
TRBV28,ASSIQGWGSPLH
TRBV7-8,ASSSELAGPPEALYNEQF
TRBV7-9,ASSSPNRVSYEQY
TRBV9,ASSVGRDRDPFSSNQPQH
TRBV6-5,ASSYSNRENYGYT
TRBV10-3,AIRSGQNTDTQY
TRBV5-4,ASSLGSSYEQY
TRBV30,AWRKQGVPGEQY
TRBV6-5,ASRSQAQGYT
TRBV10-3,AIAGGQFMNTEAF
TRBV18,ASSPDRQIMNTEAF
TRBV27,ASISGGGRVF
TRBV30,AWSASSHGGTDTQY
TRBV19,ASSIPLGLNYGYT
TRBV29-1,SGDRMTPNTEAF
TRBV2,ASRSGGGTDTQY
TRBV7-6,ASSSGQDSPLH
TRBV28,ASRGAGSNYGYT
TRBV27,ASSRRRGASYNSPLH
TRBV6-2/TRBV6-3,ASSVDRNYGYT
TRBV5-1,ASSRTTRQADTQY
TRBV6-5,ASSLGGVLTYEQY
TRBV7-7,ASSLSGENEKLF
TRBV18,ASSSDSGYSYT
TRBV14,ASSFTGGFYEQY
TRBV29-1,SAGTDINSGANVLT
TRBV27,ASSPRQGGNQPQH
TRBV6-5,ASTPGQTYEQY
TRBV5-1,ASSLGTGAGRNTEAF
TRBV27,ASSFTGEQPQH
TRBV6-4,ASSEGGSNSPLH
TRBV5-1,ASAQGSTIY
TRBV28,ASSPGQTVYGYT
TRBV29-1,SFTRSGTTDTQY
TRBV12-3/TRBV12-4,ASSLRDSPLH
TRBV28,ASSPLGQNLNSPLH
TRBV7-9,ASSLAQRAF
TRBV7-9,ASSPGRGKSGQETQY
TRBV29-1,SVAQAVPNYGYT
TRBV25-1,ASSEWQGLASTYNEQF
TRBV30,AWSLGRTSGITDTQY
TRBV5-4,ASTSGGGPYNEQF
TRBV5-1,ASSYGTGGSTGELF
TRBV2,ASNRGAGELF
TRBV11-2,ASSQGLAGVHEQY
TRBV19,ASSNQGGKGNQPQH
TRBV6-2/TRBV6-3,ASSETGTLNQPQH
TRBV4-3,ASSQEGIGQGGF